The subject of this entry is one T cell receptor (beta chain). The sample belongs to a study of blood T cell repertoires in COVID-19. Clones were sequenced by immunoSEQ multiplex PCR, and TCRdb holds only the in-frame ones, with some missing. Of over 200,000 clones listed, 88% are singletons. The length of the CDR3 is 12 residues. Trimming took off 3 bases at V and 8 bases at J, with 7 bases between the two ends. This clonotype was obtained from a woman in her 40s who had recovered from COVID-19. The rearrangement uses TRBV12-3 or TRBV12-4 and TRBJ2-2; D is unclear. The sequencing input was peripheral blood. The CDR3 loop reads CASSFPQGELFF. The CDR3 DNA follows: TGTGCCAGCAGTTTCCCCCAGGGGGAGCTGTTTTTT.